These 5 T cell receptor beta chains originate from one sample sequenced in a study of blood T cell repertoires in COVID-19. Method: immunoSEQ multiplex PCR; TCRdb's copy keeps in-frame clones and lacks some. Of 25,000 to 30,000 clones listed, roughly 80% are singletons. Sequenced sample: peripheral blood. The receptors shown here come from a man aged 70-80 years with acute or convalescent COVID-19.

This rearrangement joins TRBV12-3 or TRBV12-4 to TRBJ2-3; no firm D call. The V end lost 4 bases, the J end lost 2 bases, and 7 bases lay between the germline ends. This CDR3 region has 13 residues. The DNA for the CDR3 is TGTGCCAGCAGTTGGAGTAACACAGATACGCAGTATTTT. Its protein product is CASSWSNTDTQYF.

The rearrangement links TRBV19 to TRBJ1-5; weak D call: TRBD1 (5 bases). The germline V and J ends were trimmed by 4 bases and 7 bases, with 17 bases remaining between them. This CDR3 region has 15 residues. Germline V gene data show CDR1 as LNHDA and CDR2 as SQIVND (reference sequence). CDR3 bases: TGTGCCAGTAGTACTCCCCTGCAGGGTGGCCAGCCCCAGCATTTT. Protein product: CASSTPLQGGQPQHF.

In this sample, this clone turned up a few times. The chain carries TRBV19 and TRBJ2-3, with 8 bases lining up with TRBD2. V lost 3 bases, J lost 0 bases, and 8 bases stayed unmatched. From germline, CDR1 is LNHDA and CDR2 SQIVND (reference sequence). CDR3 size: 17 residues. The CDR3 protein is CASSIPASGLSTDTQYF. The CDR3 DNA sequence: TGTGCCAGTAGTATCCCGGCTAGCGGGTTAAGCACAGATACGCAGTATTTT.

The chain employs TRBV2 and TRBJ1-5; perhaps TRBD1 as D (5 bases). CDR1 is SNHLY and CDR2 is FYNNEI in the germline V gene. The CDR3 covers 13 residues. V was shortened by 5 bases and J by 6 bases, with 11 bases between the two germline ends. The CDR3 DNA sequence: TGTGCCAGCAGTACCCGGGGGATTCAGCCCCAGCATTTT. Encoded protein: CASSTRGIQPQHF. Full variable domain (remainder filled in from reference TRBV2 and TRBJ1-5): EPEVTQTPSHQVTQMGQEVILRCVPISNHLYFYWYRQILGQKVEFLVSFYNNEISEKSEIFDDQFSVERPDGSNFTLKIRSTKLEDSAMYFCASSTRGIQPQHFGDGTRLSIL.

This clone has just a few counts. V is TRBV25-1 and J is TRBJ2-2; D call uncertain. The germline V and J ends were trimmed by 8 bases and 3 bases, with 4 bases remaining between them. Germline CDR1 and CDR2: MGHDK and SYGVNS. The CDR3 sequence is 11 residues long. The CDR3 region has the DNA TGTGCCAGCCAATACACCGGGGAGCTGTTTTTT. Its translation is CASQYTGELFF.